Following are 5 T cell receptor beta chains from one sample sequenced in a study of control samples from healthy donors and cancer patients. The table came from immunoSEQ multiplex PCR; TCRdb's copy has only in-frame clones and leaves some out. The table records 150,000 to 200,000 clones, around 87% of them present only once. Sequenced input: blood. The receptors were sampled from a woman aged 45-65 years in good health.

This clone was observed a few times. The chain uses TRBV28 and TRBJ1-5; no clear D gene. Germline CDR1 reads MDHEN; CDR2 reads SYDVKM. V was trimmed by 5 bases and J by 0 bases, leaving 5 bases between them. The CDR3 has 13 residues. The CDR3 spells CASSVDSNQPQHF. The DNA of the CDR3 is TGTGCCAGCAGTGTGGATAGCAATCAGCCCCAGCATTTT.

The genes are TRBV20-1 and TRBJ2-1, with a tentative D call TRBD1 (6 bases). The CDR3 totals 11 residues. V was shortened by 4 bases and J by 6 bases, with 7 bases between the two germline ends. Germline V gene data show CDR1 as DFQATT and CDR2 as SNEGSKA (reference sequence). CDR3: CSATGVNEQFF. CDR3 in DNA: TGCAGTGCTACAGGGGTCAATGAGCAGTTCTTC.

V gene TRBV1 combines with J gene TRBJ2-5; TRBD2 is the table's D call, not checked against the DNA. TRBV1 is a recognized pseudogene. The CDR3 is made up of 20 amino acids. The CDR3 DNA follows: TGCACCAGCAGCCAAGATCTTAGACTAGACCGGGGTCAGTTACAAGAGACCCAGTACTTC. Translated: CTSSQDLRLDRGQLQETQYF.

CDR3 residues: CASSPIAGTGRTDTQYF. The CDR3 nucleotides are TGTGCCAGCTCACCAATCGCCGGGACAGGTCGCACAGATACGCAGTATTTT. The J gene is TRBJ2-3, the V gene TRBV18; 8 positions match TRBD1. The junction had 8 bases not matched to a gene; V was cut back by 2 bases and J by 1 base. The length of the CDR3 is 17 residues. Germline CDR1 reads KGHSH; CDR2 reads LQKENI.

The chain combines TRBV20-1 with TRBJ1-1; D is undetermined. This CDR3 has 9 amino acids. In germline, CDR1 is DFQATT, CDR2 SNEGSKA (reference sequence). The ends were cut back, 4 bases at V and 3 bases at J, with 0 bases in the middle. The DNA of the CDR3 is TGCAGTGCTAACACTGAAGCTTTCTTT. This translates into CSANTEAFF.